This T cell receptor beta chain appears in the sequencing data of a study of breast tumors, draining lymph nodes, adjacent tissues. TCRdb fed the multiplex PCR reads into MiXCR, producing one record per CDR3 protein. The sample yields hundreds of thousands of distinct CDR3 sequences, 32% seen once. Breast cancer patients provided tissue from their axillary draining lymph nodes. This clonotype was seen at least ten times. CDR3 length: 15 residues. CDR1 is MNHNS, CDR2 SASEGT, per germline. V lost 8 bases to trimming and J lost 4 bases, with 21 bases between them. The V call is TRBV6-1, the J call TRBJ2-7; D may be TRBD2 (5 bases). Sequences were obtained from axillary lymph node tissue. The sequence derives from a female donor with breast cancer. Some clones in this sample may be carry-over from other donors' samples. The CDR3 DNA sequence: TGTGCCAGCCGAGGCCAGGACTTCCCCCTATACGAGCAGTACTTC. Translating gives CASRGQDFPLYEQYF.